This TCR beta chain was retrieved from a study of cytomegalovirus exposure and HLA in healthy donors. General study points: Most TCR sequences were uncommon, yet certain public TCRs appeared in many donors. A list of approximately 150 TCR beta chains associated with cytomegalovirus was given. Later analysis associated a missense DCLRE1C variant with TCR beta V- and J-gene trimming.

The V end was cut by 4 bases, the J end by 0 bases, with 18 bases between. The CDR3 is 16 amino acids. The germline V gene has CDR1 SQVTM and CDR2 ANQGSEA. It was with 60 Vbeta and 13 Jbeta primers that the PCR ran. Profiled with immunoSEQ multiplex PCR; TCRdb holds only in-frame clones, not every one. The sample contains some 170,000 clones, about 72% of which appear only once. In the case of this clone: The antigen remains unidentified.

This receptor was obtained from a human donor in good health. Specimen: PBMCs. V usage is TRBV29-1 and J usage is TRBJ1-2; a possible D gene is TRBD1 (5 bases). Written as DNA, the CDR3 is TGCAGCGTTGGGGGGGAGGCGTTGAGCCCTAACTATGGCTACACCTTC. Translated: CSVGGEALSPNYGYTF.